The T cell receptor beta chain under discussion was sequenced for a study of blood T cell repertoires in COVID-19 (dated by TCRdb to about 2020). Background for the entire study: The collaborator samples originated in the United States, Italy and Spain and spanned the acute and convalescent phases of COVID-19. The material from the prospective study consisted of cDNA or gDNA derived from T cells, B-cell-depleted T cells, or PBMCs. Subjects who had been exposed to COVID-19, were actively infected with it, or had recovered from it provided the deeply sampled blood TCRbeta repertoires that made up the dataset. The repertoires were made available in a free public database intended to serve as a resource for research on the immune response to SARS-CoV-2. The samples were drawn from the first 160 participants of the ongoing ImmuneRACE study and from 1,254 subjects provided by 6 global collaborators. Nearly every sample came with metadata listing a de-identified subject ID, COVID-19 status, age in years and sex. Where available, HLA class I and class II types were obtained from metadata supplied by the sample provider rather than from assay-based typing. Summary of the overall study and its limitations: The quantity of clinical and demographic metadata differed by source and by participant and was supplied without curation.

Reading the germline V gene (reference sequence) gives CDR1 MNHEY and CDR2 SMNVEV. The CDR3 numbers 17 residues from cysteine through phenylalanine. CDR3 DNA is the only sequence kept; it has 51 bases, read in frame from the first base. Compared with germline, V lacks 2 bases and J lacks 0 bases; bases without a gene match: 5. TCRbeta CDR3 regions were amplified from genomic DNA by means of the immunoSEQ Assay, a bias-controlled multiplex PCR. Per the original workflow: The number of nucleated cells in each sample was estimated by amplification of reference gene primers within the assay. To quantify the absolute abundance of each unique TCRbeta CDR3 rearrangement, sequence reads were collapsed and filtered. For each sample, productive Simpson clonality was calculated as the square root of Simpson's diversity index across productive rearrangements. TCRdb holds this immuneACCESS table with in-frame rearrangements only. Some clones are missing; in checked studies, unresolved V genes explain under half, and the rest has no known cause. The DNA gave D and trimming, while V, J and clone size come from that table. The sample table contains hundreds of thousands of clones; only one count was recorded for more than 75% of them. The ten largest make up about 0.99% of the sample.

Samples from volunteer blood donors who had recovered from COVID-19 were contributed by a second Seattle source. The collaborating institutions used their own protocols to collect whole blood in K2EDTA tubes. Collaborator samples were shipped for TCRbeta analysis as frozen whole blood, isolated PBMCs, or DNA extracted from either sample type. Details on this clone: It has no known antigen specificity. No base quality information exists; no much larger clone differs at one position.

This chain is built from TRBV27 and TRBJ2-2; TRBD2 fits 8 bases in the junction. The receptor comes from a middle-aged woman who had recovered from COVID-19. The specimen sequenced was peripheral blood. CDR3 sequence: CASSLTGGPANTGELFF. At the DNA level, the sequence is TGTGCCAGCAGTTTAACGGGGGGGCCGGCGAACACCGGGGAGCTGTTTTTT.